The clone carrying this TCR beta chain was seen a few times. This sample was taken from a study of T-cell memory formation after mild COVID-19. TCRdb analysed the 5' RACE reads with MiXCR anew, one entry per CDR3 protein. This table has roughly 130,000 distinct CDR3 sequences, over 15% appearing once. Trimming shortened V by 1 base and J by 5 bases, and 14 bases separated the two germline ends. CDR1 is LGHDT, CDR2 YNNKEL, per germline (reference sequence). The CDR3 loop spans 15 amino acids. Sequenced: PBMCs or a T cell subset sorted from them (not recorded which). This sequence was found in a man between 18 and 35 years old who had mild COVID-19 (a few samples of this study predate the infection). Cell type and time point are not known. This sequence joins TRBV3-1 and TRBJ1-2, with a possible D match to TRBD1 (5 bases). CDR3 coding DNA: TGTGCCAGCAGCCAAGGCCGGGGGGTGGAGTATGGCTACACCTTC. The encoded protein is CASSQGRGVEYGYTF.